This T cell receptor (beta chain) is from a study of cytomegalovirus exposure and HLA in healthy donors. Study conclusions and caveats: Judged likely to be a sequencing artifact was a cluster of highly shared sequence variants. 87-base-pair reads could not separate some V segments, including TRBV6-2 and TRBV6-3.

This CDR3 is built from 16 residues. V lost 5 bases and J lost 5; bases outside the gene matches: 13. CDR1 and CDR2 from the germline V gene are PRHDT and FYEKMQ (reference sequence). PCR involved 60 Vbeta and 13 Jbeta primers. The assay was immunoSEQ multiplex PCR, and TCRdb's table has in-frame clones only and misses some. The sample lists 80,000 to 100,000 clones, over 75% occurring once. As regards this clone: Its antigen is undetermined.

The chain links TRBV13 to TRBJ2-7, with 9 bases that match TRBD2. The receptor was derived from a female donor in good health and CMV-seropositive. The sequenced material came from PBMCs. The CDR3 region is CASSPGGAGGYHEQYF. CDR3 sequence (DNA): TGTGCCAGCAGCCCCGGGGGCGCGGGAGGGTACCACGAGCAGTACTTC.